This T cell receptor (beta chain) is drawn from a study of blood T cells in healthy people across ages. The second PCR ran roughly 6 to 11 cycles with a sample-barcoded 5' primer and J-beta primers. TCRdb recomputed calls from the 5' RACE reads with MiXCR, one row per CDR3 protein. The table records roughly 1.6 million distinct CDR3 sequences, approximately 32% of them present only once. This clonotype came up a few times. This TCR was sampled from a woman in her twenties or thirties in good health. Material for sequencing was blood.

CDR3 loop: CSAGQGAGNEQFF. Here the CDR3 DNA reads TGCAGTGCGGGACAGGGGGCGGGGAATGAGCAGTTCTTC. The V call is TRBV20-1, the J call TRBJ2-1; the match to TRBD1 covers 12 bases. The CDR3 length is 13 residues. The trim removed 6 bases at V and 7 bases at J, leaving 4 bases unmatched. Germline CDR1 DFQATT, CDR2 SNEGSKA (reference sequence).